One and the same sample provided the 18 T cell receptor beta chains below, sequenced in a study of shared clonotypes between healthy human individuals. Clones were sequenced by immunoSEQ multiplex PCR, and TCRdb holds only the in-frame ones, with some missing. This table holds approximately 2,300,000 clones, around 90% found once. The sample was naive CD4+ T cells from PBMCs. Subset in this sample: CD45RA+ positively selected. These receptor sequences come from a man aged 18 to 29 in good health. Some clones in this sample may be carry-over from other donors' samples.

The CDR3 DNA is TGTGCCAGCAGCCTAACAGGGGCCCTTGGATCTAGTGGCTACACCTTC. It yields the protein CASSLTGALGSSGYTF. The genes are TRBV27 and TRBJ1-2, with TRBD1 identical over 7 bases. V was clipped by 6 bases and J by 7 bases; unmatched bases: 17. The CDR3 loop spans 16 amino acids. The V gene's germline CDR1 is MNHEY and CDR2 SMNVEV (reference sequence).

CDR3 amino acids: CASTTKTGTGPYGYTF. For the CDR3, the DNA is TGTGCCAGCACCACAAAAACCGGGACAGGGCCCTATGGCTACACCTTC. The chain is built from TRBV5-4 and TRBJ1-2, with TRBD1 matching 9 bases. After removal of 6 bases from V and 4 bases from J, the junction contained 13 bases not matched to a gene. This CDR3 contains 16 residues. In germline, CDR1 is SGHNT, CDR2 YYREEE (reference sequence).

The chain uses TRBV28 and TRBJ1-5; 9 bases align to TRBD1. This CDR3 is built from 14 residues. Trimming took 6 bases from V and 6 from J; bases not matched to a gene: 6. The germline V gene encodes CDR1 MDHEN and CDR2 SYDVKM. In DNA, the CDR3 is TGTGCCAGCAGGGAGGGACAGGGCATTCAGCCCCAGCATTTT. It encodes CASREGQGIQPQHF.

Here the CDR3 DNA reads TGTGCCAGCAGCTTGGACAGGGGGACGGGCTACACCTTC. Translating gives CASSLDRGTGYTF. The genes are TRBV7-3 and TRBJ1-2; TRBD1 aligns across 10 bases. CDR3 length: 13 amino acids. CDR1 SGHTA and CDR2 FQGTGA come from the germline V gene. V gave up 3 bases and J gave up 8 bases; unmatched junction bases: 3.

The chain carries TRBV2 and TRBJ2-1, with D perhaps matching TRBD1 or TRBD2 (5 bases each). This CDR3 region has 12 residues. V was shortened by 6 bases and J by 9 bases, with 12 bases between the two germline ends. Germline loops: CDR1 SNHLY, CDR2 FYNNEI. Written as DNA, the CDR3 is TGTGCCAGCAGCCCGTTTGGGGGTGAGCAGTTCTTC. Its translation is CASSPFGGEQFF.

The gene calls are TRBV7-9 and TRBJ2-2, with 12 bases that match TRBD1. This CDR3 spans 16 amino acids. V dropped 6 bases and J dropped 6; count of bases not matched to a gene: 8. In germline, CDR1 is SEHNR, CDR2 FQNEAQ (reference sequence). The CDR3 region is CASSSPGQGAAGELFF. In nucleotides, the CDR3 is TGTGCCAGCAGTTCACCGGGACAGGGGGCCGCCGGGGAGCTGTTTTTT.

The chain links TRBV28 to TRBJ2-7; tentative D call: TRBD2 (6 bases). V was shortened by 2 bases and J by 4 bases, with 21 bases between the two germline ends. Germline V gives CDR1 MDHEN, CDR2 SYDVKM. CDR3 length equals 17 residues. The CDR3 protein is CASSLLLSGESPYEQYF. CDR3 DNA sequence: TGTGCCAGCAGTTTACTTTTGTCGGGAGAGTCCCCTTACGAGCAGTACTTC.

This chain joins TRBV11-3 and TRBJ1-1; 7 positions agree with TRBD1. Trimming cost V 3 bases and J 6 bases; bases outside gene matches: 7. Germline V gene sequence: CDR1 SGHNT, CDR2 YENEEA. This CDR3 is 14 amino acids long. The CDR3 loop reads CASSLTGKGSEAFF. CDR3 sequence (DNA): TGTGCCAGCAGCTTGACAGGGAAAGGGTCTGAAGCTTTCTTT.

The rearrangement links TRBV5-1 to TRBJ2-7, with a possible D match to TRBD2 (6 bases). The CDR3 loop spans 16 amino acids. The germline gives CDR1 SGHRS, CDR2 YFSETQ. Between the trimmed V and J ends, which lost 0 bases and 7 bases, there was a span of 20 bases. CDR3 in amino acids: CASSLESTVSSGEQYF. The CDR3, as DNA: TGCGCCAGCAGCTTGGAATCGACAGTCTCAAGCGGGGAGCAGTACTTC. The full variable domain, its missing parts supplied by reference TRBV5-1 and TRBJ2-7, is KAGVTQTPRYLIKTRGQQVTLSCSPISGHRSVSWYQQTPGQGLQFLFEYFSETQRNKGNFPGRFSGRQFSNSRSEMNVSTLELGDSALYLCASSLESTVSSGEQYFGPGTRLTVT.

This chain links TRBV7-9 with TRBJ2-1; D is undetermined. The CDR3 consists of 14 residues. Germline V lookup: CDR1 SEHNR, CDR2 FQNEAQ (reference sequence). The V end was cut by 2 bases, the J end by 8 bases, with 13 bases between. The CDR3 DNA reads TGTGCCAGCAGCTTAATCGGGTTTGGAGATGAGCAGTTCTTC. Its translation is CASSLIGFGDEQFF.

The V and J genes are TRBV5-1 and TRBJ2-3, with 7 bases that match TRBD2. Germline loops: CDR1 SGHRS, CDR2 YFSETQ. The CDR3 spans 17 residues. V trimming: 3 bases; J trimming: 0 bases; junction bases outside the gene matches: 10. The CDR3 nucleotides are TGCGCCAGCAGCTGGAACCCTAGCGGATTAAGCACAGATACGCAGTATTTT. Translating gives CASSWNPSGLSTDTQYF. Filled out from reference TRBV5-1 and TRBJ2-3, the complete variable domain reads KAGVTQTPRYLIKTRGQQVTLSCSPISGHRSVSWYQQTPGQGLQFLFEYFSETQRNKGNFPGRFSGRQFSNSRSEMNVSTLELGDSALYLCASSWNPSGLSTDTQYFGPGTRLTVL.

This rearrangement joins TRBV5-1 to TRBJ2-5; no clear D. The CDR3 totals 14 residues. Trimming cost V 0 bases and J 2 bases, with 8 bases left between them. Germline assignment: CDR1 SGHRS and CDR2 YFSETQ. The CDR3 sequence is CASSLGARQETQYF. In DNA, the CDR3 is TGCGCCAGCAGCTTGGGCGCCAGACAAGAGACCCAGTACTTC. Complete variable domain (other parts from reference TRBV5-1 and TRBJ2-5): KAGVTQTPRYLIKTRGQQVTLSCSPISGHRSVSWYQQTPGQGLQFLFEYFSETQRNKGNFPGRFSGRQFSNSRSEMNVSTLELGDSALYLCASSLGARQETQYFGPGTRLLVL.

Here the CDR3 reads CASSLEGSPNTEAFF. CDR3 bases: TGTGCCAGCAGCTTAGAGGGATCCCCAAACACTGAAGCTTTCTTT. The rearrangement joins TRBV7-3 to TRBJ1-1, with D unclear. Between the trimmed V and J ends, which lost 2 bases and 2 bases, there was a span of 12 bases. Germline lookup yields CDR1 SGHTA and CDR2 FQGTGA. CDR3 size: 15 residues.

V and J are TRBV7-9 and TRBJ1-1, with D unresolved. Deletions cut 1 base from V and 1 base from J, with 10 bases between. The CDR3 has 15 amino acids. Germline loops: CDR1 SEHNR, CDR2 FQNEAQ (reference sequence). CDR3 residues: CASSLVGLRNTEAFF. Written as DNA, the CDR3 is TGTGCCAGCAGCTTAGTTGGCCTGAGGAACACTGAAGCTTTCTTT.

The chain is built from TRBV5-1 and TRBJ2-5; the D is unclear. Germline V gives CDR1 SGHRS, CDR2 YFSETQ. The germline V and J ends were trimmed by 0 bases and 2 bases, with 11 bases remaining between them. The CDR3 has 15 amino acids. CDR3 in DNA: TGCGCCAGCAGCTTGGGTTTTTCGCGACAAGAGACCCAGTACTTC. Its translation: CASSLGFSRQETQYF.

The chain employs TRBV19 and TRBJ2-2; tentative D call: TRBD2 (6 bases). This CDR3 comprises 17 residues. Germline CDR1 is LNHDA and CDR2 is SQIVND (reference sequence). V lost 5 bases and J lost 2, with 18 bases in between. The CDR3 sequence is CASSPNPGTFNTGELFF. CDR3 nucleotides: TGTGCCAGTAGTCCGAACCCCGGGACTTTTAACACCGGGGAGCTGTTTTTT.

The chain couples TRBV6-6 to TRBJ2-2; 7 nucleotides agree with TRBD2. The V gene end was trimmed by 6 bases and the J gene end by 0 bases; junction bases not matched to a gene: 7. CDR1 and CDR2 from the germline V gene are MNHNY and SVGAGI (reference sequence). The CDR3 runs 16 residues. CDR3 in DNA: TGTGCCAGCAGGGGAGGGCCCCGTGCGAACACCGGGGAGCTGTTTTTT. Its translation: CASRGGPRANTGELFF.

This chain uses TRBV6-5 with TRBJ2-5; D gene ambiguous. Germline CDR1 is MNHEY and CDR2 is SVGAGI. The CDR3 is made up of 14 amino acids. Deletions cut 0 bases from V and 0 bases from J, with 5 bases between. As DNA, the CDR3 is TGTGCCAGCAGTTACTCACAGTACCAAGAGACCCAGTACTTC. This codes for CASSYSQYQETQYF.